The source of this T cell receptor (beta chain) is a study of tumor-infiltrating lymphocytes in primary liver carcinoma. Study in general: Ranging in age from 30 to 69 years, the patients were men and women. Productive TCRbeta read yields ran from roughly 3.65 to 7.13 million per sample and were similar between tissues.

Total RNA amounting to roughly 450 ng was the source from which TCR beta cDNA was made with a constant-region primer. Library construction for TCR beta comprised three nested multiplex PCR rounds performed with slightly modified ARM-PCR. Each of the first two PCR rounds ran nine to ten cycles with TRBV1-TRBV30 forward and C-beta reverse primers. Each CDR3 protein gets one entry after TCRdb re-called the multiplex PCR reads with MiXCR. The profile shows 250,000 to 350,000 distinct CDR3 sequences, approximately 54% of them singletons. Study conclusions and caveats: Among the pair types, tumor region pairs showed more overlap than tumor-adjacent and tumor-blood pairs.

This clonotype is a singleton in its sample. Its antigen is currently unknown. They got blood RNA out of unsorted whole blood and also pulled out germline DNA. The germline gives CDR1 LGHNA, CDR2 YSLEER. The length of the CDR3 is 16 residues. V lost 2 bases to trimming and J lost 8 bases; unmatched junction nucleotides: 11. This chain joins TRBV4-3 and TRBJ1-4, with 7 bases lining up with TRBD1. The sequencing sample was made of peripheral blood. This TCR was sampled from a woman younger than 45 with primary liver carcinoma and hepatitis B virus infection. CDR3 nucleotides: TGCGCCAGCAGCCAACACCCTGGGACAGCGGCCGAAAAACTGTTTTTT. Translating gives CASSQHPGTAAEKLFF.